This T cell receptor beta chain was identified during a study of blood T cell repertoires in COVID-19. Participants were aged about 18 to 90 years, lived in around 25 US areas, and enrolled virtually. Membership in each cohort depended on participant-reported clinical history. Germline V gene lookup returns CDR1 SGHRS and CDR2 YFSETQ. The ends were cut back, 4 bases at V and 3 bases at J, with 8 bases in the middle. CDR3 length: 13 residues. Clones were read by immunoSEQ multiplex PCR, and TCRdb kept only the in-frame ones, dropping some. The sample carries about 300,000 clones, roughly 85% recorded once.

The sequenced sample was PBMCs or T cells enriched from blood (not recorded which). This chain joins TRBV5-1 and TRBJ1-5; D might be TRBD1 (6 bases). This receptor was obtained from a man between 25 and 39 years old who had recovered from COVID-19. CDR3 DNA: TGCGCCAGCAGCCAGGGGAACAATCAGCCCCAGCATTTT. This translates into CASSQGNNQPQHF.